This T cell receptor beta chain came from a study of OX40 agonist ivuxolimab in advanced cancers. Sequencing used immunoSEQ multiplex PCR; TCRdb keeps in-frame clones, though not all of them. The sample holds under 100,000 clones; about 88% are singletons and the top ten take 0.72%. This CDR3 region has 15 residues. V dropped 0 bases and J dropped 4 bases, with 13 bases sitting between them. Looked up from germline, CDR1 is MNHNY and CDR2 is SVGAGI (reference sequence). This receptor was obtained from an adult with an advanced solid tumor such as melanoma, head and neck, liver or kidney cancer. V usage is TRBV6-6 and J usage is TRBJ2-7; the D gene could be TRBD1 or TRBD2 (5 bases each). The material was CD4+ or CD8+ T cells sorted from blood, obtained in a trial of the OX40 agonist ivuxolimab. CDR3: CASSYSGEAGYEQYF. The CDR3 coding sequence is TGTGCCAGCAGTTACTCCGGGGAAGCAGGGTACGAGCAGTACTTC.